The following is a T cell receptor beta chain sequence with its context. Here immunoSEQ multiplex PCR was the method, and the copy in TCRdb shows in-frame clones only, minus some. The sample yields about 310,000 clones, roughly 90% seen once. This sample is drawn from a study of blood T cell repertoires in COVID-19. The V gene's germline CDR1 is SGHRS and CDR2 YFSETQ. The germline V and J ends were trimmed by 0 bases and 4 bases, with 25 bases remaining between them. CDR3 length: 19 residues. What was sequenced was PBMCs or T cells enriched from blood (not recorded which). The receptor comes from a woman aged 40 to 55 who had recovered from COVID-19. This rearrangement joins TRBV5-1 to TRBJ1-1; D may be TRBD1 (5 bases). CDR3 in amino acids: CASSLVGIGGSAVSTEAFF. CDR3 DNA sequence: TGCGCCAGCAGCTTGGTGGGGATCGGGGGATCAGCGGTAAGCACTGAAGCTTTCTTT.